The entry that follows covers one T cell receptor (beta chain) sequence. Its antigen is unidentified. This CDR3 has 17 amino acids. Germline V gene data show CDR1 as MNHEY and CDR2 as SVGEGT. This record comes from a study of monozygotic twins with inflammatory bowel disease. TCRdb processed the 5' RACE reads again and assigns one entry to each CDR3 protein, with no DNA. The sample holds approximately 330,000 distinct CDR3 sequences. Collection yielded 2 to 2.5 ml of blood per donor. The study, taken as a whole, reports: Limited statistical power may explain no repertoire similarity difference between concordant and discordant twins. In patient repertoires, differing immunosuppressive treatments may have added some variability.

The V call is TRBV6-2 or TRBV6-3, the J call TRBJ2-1; TCRdb returns TRBD1, unconfirmable since there is no DNA. The specimen was blood. This sequence was found in a human donor with ulcerative colitis or Crohn's disease, or a healthy co-twin of an affected twin (not recorded which). CDR3 residues: CASSGPVTGGAGNEQFF.